The T cell receptor (beta chain) described here comes from a study of blood T cell repertoires in COVID-19. Looking at the study overall: The United States, Italy and Spain supplied acute and convalescent COVID-19 samples. T cells, B-cell-depleted T cells, or PBMCs provided the cDNA or gDNA that served as material.

Original handling: Reference gene primer amplification gave estimated nucleated cell counts. Produced via immunoSEQ multiplex PCR; TCRdb's table is partial and in-frame only. That table gives V, J and clone size, and the DNA gave D and trimming. Among 55,000 to 75,000 clones listed, around four fifths were seen once. The sample was peripheral blood. The sequence was obtained from a human donor in a cohort sampled during active COVID-19.

The CDR3 protein is CASSFEGQGVGNQPQHF. CDR3 sequence (DNA): TGTGCCAGCAGCTTTGAAGGACAGGGCGTTGGCAATCAGCCCCAGCATTTT. The chain carries TRBV7-6 and TRBJ1-5; 8 bases agree with TRBD1. Germline V gene data show CDR1 as SGHVS and CDR2 as FNYEAQ. V shed 3 bases, J shed 2 bases, and the junction held 9 bases outside the gene matches. This CDR3 contains 17 residues.